The 4 T cell receptor beta chains in this list originate from one sample, sequenced in a study of identical twins (dated by TCRdb to the mid-2010s). Libraries were prepared through 5' RACE. The sequencer listed for this sample is Illumina HiSeq 2000. The raw public reads went through TCRdb reprocessing: fastp at Q25, MiXCR clone calling, in-frame beta chains kept. For every CDR3 protein sequence, its rows merge into one entry that carries the most common genes and DNA. This sample comprises approximately 490,000 distinct CDR3 sequences, 20% to 25% of them detected only once. The ten top clones hold approximately 0.49% of the sample. These data also featured in a second study, about yellow fever vaccine responses in identical twins.

Sequencing was done on a sample of CD4+ T cells sorted from blood. The receptor source for this set is a young woman in good health.

This clonotype has at least ten counts. The gene calls are TRBV7-2 and TRBJ2-2; D might be TRBD1 (5 bases). The CDR3 is made up of 14 amino acids. Germline assignment: CDR1 SGHTA and CDR2 FQGNSA. Deletions cut 5 bases from V and 2 bases from J, with 9 bases between. As DNA, the CDR3 is TGTGCCAGCAGCCTCGGACATAACACCGGGGAGCTGTTTTTT. Amino acids: CASSLGHNTGELFF.

The rearrangement joins TRBV7-3 to TRBJ2-2; 9 bases are a match to TRBD2. V lost 6 bases to trimming and J lost 2 bases; unmatched junction nucleotides: 4. The CDR3 is made up of 15 amino acids. Germline V gene lookup returns CDR1 SGHTA and CDR2 FQGTGA. The CDR3 DNA reads TGTGCCAGCAGAGAAGGGACTAGCAACACCGGGGAGCTGTTTTTT. Its protein is CASREGTSNTGELFF.

This clonotype was observed a few times. This chain uses TRBV7-8 with TRBJ2-1, with D unresolved. CDR3 length: 13 residues. Germline-derived CDR1 and CDR2 are SGHVS and FQNEAQ. Trimming stripped 2 bases from V and 6 bases from J, with 8 bases between. The CDR3 sequence: CASSLILGNEQFF. The CDR3 nucleotides are TGTGCCAGCAGCTTAATTCTGGGCAATGAGCAGTTCTTC.

The chain combines TRBV20-1 with TRBJ2-3; D is unresolved. Per germline, CDR1 DFQATT and CDR2 SNEGSKA (reference sequence). The CDR3 is made up of 14 amino acids. CDR3 sequence reads: CSGALGASTDTQYF. The CDR3 DNA is TGCAGCGGCGCTTTAGGAGCCAGCACAGATACGCAGTATTTT.